One and the same sample provided the 6 T cell receptor beta chains below, sequenced in a study of T cell responses to AZD1222 COVID-19 vaccine. Assay: immunoSEQ multiplex PCR; the TCRdb copy retains only in-frame clones and omits some. The table has some 130,000 clones, about 90% seen once. The sequencing here drew on peripheral blood, taken on day 0 of MenACWY control vaccination. The receptors stem from an adult in good health.

The chain links TRBV10-3 to TRBJ2-7; D gene uncertain. The CDR3 is 11 residues long. Germline lookup yields CDR1 ENHRY and CDR2 SYGVKD. Trimming pared 8 bases from V and 2 bases from J, leaving 7 bases between. This chain's CDR3 is CAIGKTYEQYF. DNA of the CDR3: TGTGCCATCGGAAAAACCTACGAGCAGTACTTC.

The chain has TRBV28 and TRBJ1-1; 7 bases match TRBD1. This CDR3 comprises 13 residues. Germline values: CDR1 MDHEN, CDR2 SYDVKM. V lost 6 bases and J lost 7; bases outside the gene matches: 8. The CDR3 DNA sequence: TGTGCCAGCAGCCCCGGGACAGTTGATGAAGCTTTCTTT. This encodes CASSPGTVDEAFF.

This clone has a handful of counts. V gene TRBV18 combines with J gene TRBJ1-2; D may be TRBD1 (5 bases). The germline V gene has CDR1 KGHSH and CDR2 LQKENI. The CDR3 contains 14 residues. Trimming left V 6 bases short and J 9 bases short, with 20 bases between. CDR3 loop: CASSPGREKESYTF. CDR3 nucleotides: TGTGCCAGCTCCCCGGGACGGGAGAAGGAAAGCTACACCTTC. Based on the CDR3 plus reference TRBV18 and TRBJ1-2, the full variable domain is NAGVMQNPRHLVRRRGQEARLRCSPMKGHSHVYWYRQLPEEGLKFMVYLQKENIIDESGMPKERFSAEFPKEGPSILRIQQVVRGDSAAYFCASSPGREKESYTFGSGTRLTVV.

The genes are TRBV6-5 and TRBJ2-4; D is perhaps TRBD1 (6 bases). CDR1 and CDR2 (germline): MNHEY, SVGAGI. Trimming removed 8 bases from V and 9 bases from J, with 17 bases in between. The CDR3 covers 13 residues. CDR3 region: CASAPQGFGIQYF. CDR3 coding DNA: TGTGCCAGCGCTCCTCAGGGGTTTGGCATTCAGTACTTC.

The genes are TRBV2 and TRBJ2-7; D is ambiguous. The V end lost 3 bases, the J end lost 1 base, and 7 bases lay between the germline ends. The germline V gene encodes CDR1 SNHLY and CDR2 FYNNEI. The CDR3 totals 13 residues. Here the CDR3 reads CASSDSPSYEQYF. CDR3 sequence (DNA): TGTGCCAGCAGTGACTCTCCGTCCTACGAGCAGTACTTC.

The chain carries TRBV19 and TRBJ2-7, with D perhaps TRBD1 or TRBD2 (5 bases each). Germline CDR1 reads LNHDA; CDR2 reads SQIVND (reference sequence). There are 15 residues in the CDR3. Trimming cost V 1 base and J 4 bases, with 14 bases left between them. The CDR3 protein is CASSIVEGSSYEQYF. The CDR3 DNA reads TGTGCCAGTAGTATAGTTGAGGGGTCCTCGTACGAGCAGTACTTC.